This T cell receptor beta chain derives from a study of T-cell reconstitution after alpha-beta-depleted transplantation in children. General study points: The origin of high day-60 TCRbeta diversity in some patients lay in surviving recipient T cells and thymic progenitors. About two months after transplant, alpha-beta T cells reportedly came from several hundred expanded graft clones. At the one-year point after transplant, T-cell counts and TCRbeta diversity were found to come mostly from T cells that had been newly produced.

V dropped 8 bases and J dropped 3 bases, with 16 bases sitting between them. This CDR3 comprises 14 residues. Looked up from germline, CDR1 is ENHRY and CDR2 is SYGVKD. Unique molecular identifiers were incorporated into the prepared TCRbeta library. In TCRdb, the PCR reads were re-called with MiXCR into one record per CDR3 protein. The sample lists 300,000 to 350,000 distinct CDR3 sequences, roughly 21% occurring once. This clonotype was detected a few times. Its specificity is unknown. The TCR originated in a male patient younger than 18 who had a stem cell transplant for acute lymphoblastic leukemia, so the T cells may come from the graft donor. The V and J genes are TRBV10-3 and TRBJ1-2; perhaps TRBD1 as D (6 bases). Sample: PBMCs, mostly from graft donor cells, taken 180 days after TCRalphabeta/CD19-depleted stem cell transplant. The CDR3 DNA reads TGTGCCATCGGGCTACGGAGGGGGGACTATGGCTACACCTTC. Translation gives CAIGLRRGDYGYTF.